What follows are 14 T cell receptor beta chains derived from one specimen sequenced in a study of regulatory T cells in long-lasting Graves disease. Researchers made TCR beta libraries by using iRepertoire HTBI primers and running Arm-PCR on CDR3 regions. TCRdb redid the calling of the multiplex PCR reads with MiXCR, one entry per CDR3 protein. The profile shows a few hundred thousand distinct CDR3 sequences, 20% to 25% of them singletons. Time point in this sample: persistent/refractory GD, antithyroid drugs over 5 years with positive TRAb. PBMCs provided the RNA from which the TCR library was made. The starting material was peripheral blood mononuclear cells (PBMCs), obtained when the disease was refractory, from a patient treated with antithyroid drugs. These TCRs come from a female donor with Graves disease.

This clonotype turned up a few times. The gene calls are TRBV7-3 and TRBJ2-2; D is uncertain. This CDR3 is 13 amino acids long. The V and J ends lost 5 bases and 7 bases respectively, with 11 bases between them. Germline values: CDR1 SGHTA, CDR2 FQGTGA. The CDR3 is CASSPRMDGELFF. In DNA, the CDR3 is TGTGCCAGCAGCCCGCGGATGGACGGGGAGCTGTTTTTT.

This rearrangement joins TRBV30 to TRBJ1-3; D gene uncertain. Trimming took 1 base from V and 0 from J, leaving 7 bases between them. There are 14 residues in the CDR3. Per germline, CDR1 GTSNPN and CDR2 SVGIG (reference sequence). CDR3 residues: CAWSAGSSGNTIYF. The DNA of the CDR3 is TGTGCCTGGAGTGCGGGTTCCTCTGGAAACACCATATATTTT.

This clonotype appeared many times. This chain uses TRBV12-3 or TRBV12-4 with TRBJ1-1; the D gene is possibly TRBD1 (6 bases). Trimming pared 6 bases from V and 4 bases from J, leaving 18 bases between. The CDR3 totals 15 residues. CDR3 in DNA: TGTGCCAGCAGCCCGGACAGTTTGGCGGGCACTGAAGCTTTCTTT. This encodes CASSPDSLAGTEAFF.

This clonotype was counted once. The chain joins TRBV15 to TRBJ1-5; D gene uncertain. CDR1 and CDR2 from the germline V gene are LNHNV and YYDKDF (reference sequence). The germline V and J ends were trimmed by 0 bases and 4 bases, with 4 bases remaining between them. The CDR3 totals 13 residues. CDR3: CATSRDRNQPQHF. The CDR3 coding sequence is TGTGCCACCAGCAGAGACCGGAATCAGCCCCAGCATTTT.

This clonotype was seen at least ten times. The CDR3 bases are TGCGCCAGCAGCGATAGCTTCTTAGGGCCTGAAGCTTTCTTT. Translated, it gives CASSDSFLGPEAFF. The chain is built from TRBV5-1 and TRBJ1-1; D ambiguous. Germline CDR1 is SGHRS and CDR2 is YFSETQ. Trimming shortened V by 4 bases and J by 6 bases, and 16 bases separated the two germline ends. The CDR3 sequence is 14 residues long.

The chain joins TRBV11-2 to TRBJ2-4; 8 positions agree with TRBD1. The CDR3 extends over 14 amino acids. Per the germline V gene, CDR1 is SGHAT and CDR2 is FQNNGV. Unmatched junction bases numbered 6, after V lost 5 bases and J lost 6 bases. CDR3 in amino acids: CASSPRGPGNIQYF. In DNA form, the CDR3 reads TGTGCCAGCAGCCCCAGGGGGCCGGGAAACATTCAGTACTTC.

This clonotype showed up many times. The rearrangement links TRBV12-3 or TRBV12-4 to TRBJ2-7; 7 bases fit TRBD1. This CDR3 is 14 amino acids long. V lost 2 bases to trimming and J lost 6 bases; unmatched junction nucleotides: 7. The CDR3 sequence is CASSLIGTVAEQYF. Written as DNA, the CDR3 is TGTGCCAGCAGTTTAATCGGGACAGTAGCCGAGCAGTACTTC.

The DNA of the CDR3 is TGTGCCACCAGTGACGGGACAGCTCCCTATGGCTACACCTTC. Its translation is CATSDGTAPYGYTF. The rearrangement links TRBV24-1 to TRBJ1-2; TRBD1 aligns across 7 bases. V shed 4 bases, J shed 4 bases, and the junction held 5 bases outside the gene matches. CDR1 is KGHDR, CDR2 SFDVKD, per germline. The CDR3 is made up of 14 amino acids.

J is TRBJ2-2 and V is TRBV7-2; D might be TRBD1 (5 bases). V gave up 3 bases and J gave up 5 bases, with 13 bases separating them. Germline V CDR1 and CDR2: SGHTA, FQGNSA. The CDR3 runs to 15 residues. The CDR3, as DNA: TGTGCCAGCAGCTTTCTGGGGCCACAAACCGGGGAGCTGTTTTTT. Translated, it gives CASSFLGPQTGELFF.

This clonotype occurred many times. CDR3 sequence: CASTLGSFHEQYF. CDR3 DNA sequence: TGTGCCAGCACCCTGGGGAGTTTCCACGAGCAGTACTTC. V gene TRBV28 combines with J gene TRBJ2-7, with D possibly matching TRBD2 (5 bases). The CDR3 is 13 amino acids. The germline V gene has CDR1 MDHEN and CDR2 SYDVKM. V lost 7 bases and J 5 bases, leaving 15 bases between the germline ends.

Ten or more counts support this clonotype. This rearrangement joins TRBV28 to TRBJ1-5; TRBD1 agrees at 8 bases. CDR3 length: 18 amino acids. The J segment lost 6 bases and the V segment lost 5 bases, leaving 18 bases of the junction unmatched. Germline loops: CDR1 MDHEN, CDR2 SYDVKM. CDR3 residues: CASSDRQGTLFSPQPQHF. In DNA form, the CDR3 reads TGTGCCAGCAGTGACAGACAGGGGACGCTTTTTTCACCTCAGCCCCAGCATTTT.

This clonotype was found many times. The chain joins TRBV30 to TRBJ2-5; D may be TRBD1 (6 bases). V was pared by 4 bases and J by 5 bases, with 14 bases between. CDR3 length equals 13 residues. In germline, CDR1 is GTSNPN, CDR2 SVGIG (reference sequence). This CDR3 is CAWNWGPGETQYF. The CDR3 nucleotides read TGTGCCTGGAATTGGGGGCCCGGGGAGACCCAGTACTTC.

The V gene is TRBV20-1, the J gene TRBJ2-7; possibly TRBD1 or TRBD2 for D (7 bases each). Germline V CDR1 and CDR2: DFQATT, SNEGSKA (reference sequence). The CDR3 runs to 14 residues. Deletions cut 4 bases from V and 1 base from J, with 14 bases between. The CDR3 DNA sequence: TGCAGTGCTATGGGGGGGACAGAGTCCTACGAGCAGTACTTC. It translates to CSAMGGTESYEQYF.

The sample holds a few counts of this clonotype. The chain uses TRBV9 and TRBJ2-5; D is unresolved. Germline V lookup: CDR1 SGDLS, CDR2 YYNGEE. This CDR3 comprises 15 residues. V shed 1 base and J shed 0 bases, with 10 bases lying between them. The CDR3 sequence is CASSVTEEYQETQYF. The CDR3 coding sequence is TGTGCCAGCAGCGTAACAGAAGAGTACCAAGAGACCCAGTACTTC.